This TCR beta chain was observed in a study of T cell repertoires in aging, cancer and after chemotherapy. Study at large: The whole study produced a dataset of approximately 10 million TCR reads. Regarding the study as a whole: Age-matched healthy donors had significantly more diverse, less clonal blood TCR repertoires than untreated cancer patients. Healthy donors lost TCR diversity with age mainly through richness, cancer patients through richness and evenness.

Multiplex touch-down PCR with TRB-A/B primers amplified rearranged V-D-J TRB sequences. TCRdb re-derived calls from the multiplex PCR reads in MiXCR, one entry per CDR3 protein. The profile shows more than 9,500 distinct CDR3 sequences, around 40% of them singletons. With 4 bases removed from V and 5 bases from J, the gap between germline ends came to 10 bases. This CDR3 region has 13 residues. CDR1 SGHRS and CDR2 YFSETQ come from the germline V gene. This clonotype was counted between two and nine times. The antigen remains undetermined. Amplification of TCR beta used genomic DNA extracted from peripheral blood.

Sequencing was done on a sample of blood. The chain is built from TRBV5-1 and TRBJ2-1; D remains ambiguous. This TCR was recovered from a human donor in good health. CDR3 sequence: CASSATEDNEQFF. DNA of the CDR3: TGCGCCAGCAGCGCTACCGAGGACAATGAGCAGTTCTTC. Looking up the rest from reference TRBV5-1 and TRBJ2-1 gives the full variable domain: KAGVTQTPRYLIKTRGQQVTLSCSPISGHRSVSWYQQTPGQGLQFLFEYFSETQRNKGNFPGRFSGRQFSNSRSEMNVSTLELGDSALYLCASSATEDNEQFFGPGTRLTVL.